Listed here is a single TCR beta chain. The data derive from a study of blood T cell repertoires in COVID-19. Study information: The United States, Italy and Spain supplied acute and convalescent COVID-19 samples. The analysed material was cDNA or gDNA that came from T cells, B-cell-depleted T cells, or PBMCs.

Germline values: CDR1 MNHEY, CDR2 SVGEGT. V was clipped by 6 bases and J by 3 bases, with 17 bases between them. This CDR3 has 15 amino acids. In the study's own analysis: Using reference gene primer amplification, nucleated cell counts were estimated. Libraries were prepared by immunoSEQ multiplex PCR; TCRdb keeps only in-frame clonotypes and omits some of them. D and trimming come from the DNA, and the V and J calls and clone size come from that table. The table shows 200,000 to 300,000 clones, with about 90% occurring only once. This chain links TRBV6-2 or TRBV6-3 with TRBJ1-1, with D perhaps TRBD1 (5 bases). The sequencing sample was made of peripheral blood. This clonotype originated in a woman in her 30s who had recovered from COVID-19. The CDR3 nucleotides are TGTGCCAGCAGCCTGTTTGGGGCGGGGGACACTGAAGCTTTCTTT. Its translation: CASSLFGAGDTEAFF.